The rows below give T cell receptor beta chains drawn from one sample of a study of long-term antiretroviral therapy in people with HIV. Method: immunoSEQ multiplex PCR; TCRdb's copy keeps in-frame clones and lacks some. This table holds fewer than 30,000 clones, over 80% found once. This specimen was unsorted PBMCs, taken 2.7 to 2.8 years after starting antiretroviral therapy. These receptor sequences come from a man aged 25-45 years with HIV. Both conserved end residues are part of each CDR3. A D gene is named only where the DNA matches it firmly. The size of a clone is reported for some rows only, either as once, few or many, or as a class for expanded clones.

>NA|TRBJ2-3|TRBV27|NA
TGTGCCAGCAGTTTCCGGCCCGACACAGATACGCAGTATTTT
CASSFRPDTDTQYF
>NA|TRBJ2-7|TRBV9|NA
TGTGCCAGCAGCGCGACTAGTTCGAACGAGCAGTACTTC
CASSATSSNEQYF
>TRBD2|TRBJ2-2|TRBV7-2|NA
TGTGCCAGCATCATAGCGGGATTGAGCACCGGGGAGCTGTTTTTT
CASIIAGLSTGELFF
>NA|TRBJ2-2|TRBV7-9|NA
TGTGCCAGCAGCAGATATCCCGGGGAGACGAACACCGGGGAGCTGTTTTTT
CASSRYPGETNTGELFF
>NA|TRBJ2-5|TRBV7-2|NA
TGTGCCAGCAGCTCAACTACCCGTGGGGAGACCCAGTACTTC
CASSSTTRGETQYF
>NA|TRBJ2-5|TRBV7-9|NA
TGTGCCAGCAGCCTTCCGGGCCGTCAAGAGACCCAGTACTTC
CASSLPGRQETQYF
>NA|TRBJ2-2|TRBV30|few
TGTGCCGGGACCAGGGAGAACACCGGGGAGCTGTTTTTT
CAGTRENTGELFF
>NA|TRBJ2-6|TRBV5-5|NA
TGTGCCAGCAGCCCCCTCTGGGGTGGGGCCAACGTCCTGACTTTC
CASSPLWGGANVLTF
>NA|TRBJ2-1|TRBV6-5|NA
TGTGCCAGCTACGCTCCGACAGCCCCCCACAATGAGCAGTTCTTC
CASYAPTAPHNEQFF
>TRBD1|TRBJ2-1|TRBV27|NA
TGTGCCAGCACCCGGACAGGGGGCGATGAGCAGTTCTTC
CASTRTGGDEQFF
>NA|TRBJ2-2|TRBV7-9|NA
TGTGCCAGCAGCACGGGACTTCTGGGCCCCGGGGAGCTGTTTTTT
CASSTGLLGPGELFF
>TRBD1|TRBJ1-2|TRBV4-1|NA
TGCGCCAGCAGCACCAGACAGGGGACGGTTGATGGCTACACCTTC
CASSTRQGTVDGYTF
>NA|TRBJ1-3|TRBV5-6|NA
TGTGCCAGCAGCGACCGACAGAAAACCTCTGGAAACACCATATATTTT
CASSDRQKTSGNTIYF
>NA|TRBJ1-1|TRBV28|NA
TGTGCCAGCAGTTTATTGGGGGGCACTGAAGCTTTCTTT
CASSLLGGTEAFF
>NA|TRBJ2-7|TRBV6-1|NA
TGTGCCACCTCCCTAAAGGCGCGGGAGCAGTACTTC
CATSLKAREQYF
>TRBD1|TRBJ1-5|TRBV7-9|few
TGTGCCAGCAGCAATGACAGGGACAATCAGCCCCAGCATTTT
CASSNDRDNQPQHF
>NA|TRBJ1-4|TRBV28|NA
TGTGCCAGCAGTGAACAGACAGGCTCCAGTGAAAAACTGTTTTTT
CASSEQTGSSEKLFF